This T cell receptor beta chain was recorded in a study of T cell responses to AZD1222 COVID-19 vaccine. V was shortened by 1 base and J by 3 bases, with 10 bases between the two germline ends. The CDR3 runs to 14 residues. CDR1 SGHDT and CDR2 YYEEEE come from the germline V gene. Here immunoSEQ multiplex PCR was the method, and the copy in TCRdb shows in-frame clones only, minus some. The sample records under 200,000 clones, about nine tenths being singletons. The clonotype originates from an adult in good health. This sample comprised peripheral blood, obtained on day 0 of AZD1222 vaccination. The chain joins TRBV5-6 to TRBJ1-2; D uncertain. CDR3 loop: CASSLIFEHYGYTF. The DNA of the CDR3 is TGTGCCAGCAGCTTGATTTTCGAGCACTATGGCTACACCTTC.